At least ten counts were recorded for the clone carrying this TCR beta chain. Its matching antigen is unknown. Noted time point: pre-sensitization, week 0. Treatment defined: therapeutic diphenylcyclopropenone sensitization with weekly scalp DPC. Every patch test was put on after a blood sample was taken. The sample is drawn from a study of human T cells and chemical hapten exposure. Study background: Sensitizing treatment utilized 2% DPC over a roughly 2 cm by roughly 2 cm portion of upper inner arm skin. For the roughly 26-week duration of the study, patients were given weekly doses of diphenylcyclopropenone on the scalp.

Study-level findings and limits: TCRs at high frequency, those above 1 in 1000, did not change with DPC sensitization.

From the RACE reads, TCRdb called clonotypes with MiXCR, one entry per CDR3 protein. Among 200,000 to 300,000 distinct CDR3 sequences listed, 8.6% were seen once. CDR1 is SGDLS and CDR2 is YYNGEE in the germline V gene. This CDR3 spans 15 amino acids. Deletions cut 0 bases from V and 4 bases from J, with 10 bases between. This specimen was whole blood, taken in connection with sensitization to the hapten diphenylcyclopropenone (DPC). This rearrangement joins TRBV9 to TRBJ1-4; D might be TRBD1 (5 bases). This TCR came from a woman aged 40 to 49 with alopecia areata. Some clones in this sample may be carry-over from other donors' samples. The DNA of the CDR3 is TGTGCCAGCAGCGTAGGCCCAGGGTTTAATGAAAAACTGTTTTTT. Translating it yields CASSVGPGFNEKLFF.